This TCR beta chain stems from a study of PD-L1 blockade in urothelial cancer. The CDR3 is 15 amino acids. Germline V lookup: CDR1 SGDLS, CDR2 YYNGEE. V lost 0 bases and J 4 bases, leaving 10 bases between the germline ends. This table comes from immunoSEQ multiplex PCR, and its TCRdb copy is limited to in-frame clones, with some not included. The sample has 50,000 or so clones; over 70% are singletons. This clonotype originated in a man in his forties or fifties with urothelial cancer. Sequences were derived from PBMCs, sampled around atezolizumab (anti-PD-L1) treatment. This sequence joins TRBV9 and TRBJ2-2; D is perhaps TRBD2 (6 bases). The CDR3 is CASSVERGLTGELFF. The CDR3 coding sequence is TGTGCCAGCAGCGTAGAGAGGGGACTCACCGGGGAGCTGTTTTTT.